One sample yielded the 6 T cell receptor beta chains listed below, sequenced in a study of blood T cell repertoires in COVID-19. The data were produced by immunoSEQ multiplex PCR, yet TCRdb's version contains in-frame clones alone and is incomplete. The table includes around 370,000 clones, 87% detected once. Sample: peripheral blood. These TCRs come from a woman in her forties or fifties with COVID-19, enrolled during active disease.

CDR3 sequence: CASSLRLAGGQDTQYF. CDR3 nucleotides: TGTGCCAGTAGTCTCCGACTAGCGGGAGGTCAAGATACGCAGTATTTT. The gene calls are TRBV19 and TRBJ2-3; 13 bases are shared with TRBD2. V was pared by 5 bases and J by 5 bases, with 7 bases of the junction left unmatched. The germline V gene has CDR1 LNHDA and CDR2 SQIVND (reference sequence). The CDR3 contains 16 residues. Combining the CDR3 with reference TRBV19 and TRBJ2-3 gives the whole variable domain DGGITQSPKYLFRKEGQNVTLSCEQNLNHDAMYWYRQDPGQGLRLIYYSQIVNDFQKGDIAEGYSVSREKKESFPLTVTSAQKNPTAFYLCASSLRLAGGQDTQYFGPGTRLTVL.

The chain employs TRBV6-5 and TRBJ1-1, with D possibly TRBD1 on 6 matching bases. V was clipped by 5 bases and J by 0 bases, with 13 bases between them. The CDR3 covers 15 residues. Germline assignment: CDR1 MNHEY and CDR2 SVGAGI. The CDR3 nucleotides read TGTGCCAGCAGTCGAGGGGACAAGTTGAACACTGAAGCTTTCTTT. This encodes CASSRGDKLNTEAFF.

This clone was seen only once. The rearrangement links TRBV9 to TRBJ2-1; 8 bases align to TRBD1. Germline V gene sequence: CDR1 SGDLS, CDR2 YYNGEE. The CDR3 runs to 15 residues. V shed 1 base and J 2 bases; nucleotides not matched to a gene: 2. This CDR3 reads CASSVSQGAYNEQFF. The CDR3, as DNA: TGTGCCAGCAGCGTATCACAGGGGGCCTACAATGAGCAGTTCTTC.

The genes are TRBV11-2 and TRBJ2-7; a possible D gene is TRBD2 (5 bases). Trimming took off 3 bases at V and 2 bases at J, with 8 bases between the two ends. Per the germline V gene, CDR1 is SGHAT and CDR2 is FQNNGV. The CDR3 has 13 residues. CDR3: CASSFDYTYEQYF. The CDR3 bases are TGTGCCAGCAGCTTTGACTATACCTACGAGCAGTACTTC.

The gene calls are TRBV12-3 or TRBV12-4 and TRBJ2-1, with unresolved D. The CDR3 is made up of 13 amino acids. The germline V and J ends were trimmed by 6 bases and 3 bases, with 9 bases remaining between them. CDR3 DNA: TGTGCCAGCAGGGCCCAAGTCTACAATGAGCAGTTCTTC. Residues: CASRAQVYNEQFF.

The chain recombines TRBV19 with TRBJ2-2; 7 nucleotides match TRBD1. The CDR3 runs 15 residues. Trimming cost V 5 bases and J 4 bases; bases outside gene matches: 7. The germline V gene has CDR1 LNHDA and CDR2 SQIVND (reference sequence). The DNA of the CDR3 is TGTGCCAGTAGTCTGGGGACAGTTGGCACCGGGGAGCTGTTTTTT. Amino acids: CASSLGTVGTGELFF.